The rows below give T cell receptor beta chains drawn from one sample of a study of cytomegalovirus exposure and HLA in healthy donors. This table comes from immunoSEQ multiplex PCR, and its TCRdb copy is limited to in-frame clones, with some not included. The sample carries about 130,000 clones, 80% to 85% recorded once. The sample taken for sequencing was PBMCs. These receptors all stem from a man aged 18 to 29 in good health and CMV-seronegative. Both conserved end residues are part of each CDR3. Each record gives: D gene, J gene, clone size, V gene, CDR3 protein, CDR3 DNA. D genes are given only for firm matches. Clone sizes are given selectively: once, few, many, or a class where the clone is expanded.

D: TRBD1
J: TRBJ1-6
size: -
V: TRBV7-9
CDR3: CASSPINQGAKVPLHF
DNA: TGTGCCAGCAGCCCTATAAACCAGGGGGCCAAGGTGCCCCTCCACTTT

D: TRBD1
J: TRBJ2-7
size: once
V: TRBV27
CDR3: CASRAARDRAQQYF
DNA: TGTGCCAGCCGTGCCGCCCGGGACAGGGCCCAGCAGTACTTC

D: TRBD1
J: TRBJ2-1
size: -
V: TRBV28
CDR3: CASSFTLTGVGRNEQFF
DNA: TGTGCCAGCAGTTTTACACTGACAGGGGTCGGGCGTAATGAGCAGTTCTTC

D: -
J: TRBJ2-5
size: -
V: TRBV7-2
CDR3: CASSSERQLQETQYF
DNA: TGTGCCAGCAGCTCGGAACGACAGCTTCAAGAGACCCAGTACTTC

D: -
J: TRBJ2-1
size: -
V: TRBV30
CDR3: CAWNRVSSYNEQFF
DNA: TGTGCCTGGAACAGGGTGAGCTCCTACAATGAGCAGTTCTTC

D: -
J: TRBJ1-2
size: -
V: TRBV4-2
CDR3: CASSQPKMRSGGTYGYTF
DNA: TGTGCCAGCAGCCAGCCCAAAATGAGGTCAGGAGGAACCTATGGCTACACCTTC

D: TRBD2
J: TRBJ2-1
size: -
V: TRBV12-5
CDR3: CASGFRTSGGSYNEQFF
DNA: TGTGCTAGTGGTTTTCGGACTAGCGGGGGGTCCTACAATGAGCAGTTCTTC

D: -
J: TRBJ1-1
size: -
V: TRBV4-3
CDR3: CASSQYRATNTEAFF
DNA: TGCGCCAGCAGCCAGTACAGGGCCACGAACACTGAAGCTTTCTTT

D: -
J: TRBJ1-5
size: once
V: TRBV15
CDR3: CATSMQGGNQPQHF
DNA: TGTGCCACCAGCATGCAAGGGGGCAATCAGCCCCAGCATTTT

D: TRBD1
J: TRBJ1-2
size: -
V: TRBV25-1
CDR3: CASSESPGQGVYGYTF
DNA: TGTGCCAGCAGTGAATCCCCGGGACAGGGGGTTTATGGCTACACCTTC

D: -
J: TRBJ2-1
size: -
V: TRBV4-3
CDR3: CASSQDLAGRFLGNEQFF
DNA: TGCGCCAGCAGCCAAGATCTGGCGGGCCGTTTTCTTGGCAATGAGCAGTTCTTC

D: TRBD1
J: TRBJ2-7
size: -
V: TRBV6-5
CDR3: CASSSAGTGIYEQYF
DNA: TGTGCCAGCAGTTCCGCCGGGACAGGGATCTACGAGCAGTACTTC

D: -
J: TRBJ1-6
size: once
V: TRBV15
CDR3: CATSRPNRQRNSPLHF
DNA: TGTGCCACCAGCCGACCGAACAGACAACGTAATTCACCCCTCCACTTT

D: -
J: TRBJ1-3
size: -
V: TRBV18
CDR3: CASSPSTGLSGNTIYF
DNA: TGTGCCAGCTCACCATCAACAGGGTTATCTGGAAACACCATATATTTT

D: -
J: TRBJ1-2
size: -
V: TRBV5-1
CDR3: CASSLPGGGKDGYTF
DNA: TGCGCCAGCAGCCTTCCCGGGGGGGGAAAGGATGGCTACACCTTC

D: TRBD1
J: TRBJ1-1
size: few
V: TRBV4-1
CDR3: CASSHSPRGGPEAFF
DNA: TGCGCCAGCAGCCACAGCCCGAGAGGGGGCCCTGAAGCTTTCTTT

D: -
J: TRBJ2-2
size: -
V: TRBV19
CDR3: CASSARGSGELFF
DNA: TGTGCCAGTAGTGCGAGGGGGTCCGGGGAGCTGTTTTTT

D: TRBD1
J: TRBJ2-7
size: -
V: TRBV28
CDR3: CASRPGQEDEQYF
DNA: TGTGCCAGCAGACCAGGACAGGAGGACGAGCAGTACTTC

D: -
J: TRBJ1-5
size: -
V: TRBV12-5
CDR3: CASASFQPQHF
DNA: TGTGCTAGTGCTTCTTTTCAGCCCCAGCATTTT

D: -
J: TRBJ1-1
size: -
V: TRBV6-6
CDR3: CASSHGGTEAFF
DNA: TGTGCCAGCAGCCACGGCGGCACTGAAGCTTTCTTT

D: TRBD1
J: TRBJ1-1
size: -
V: TRBV6-5
CDR3: CASSYDRGVTEAFF
DNA: TGTGCCAGCAGTTACGACAGGGGCGTCACTGAAGCTTTCTTT

D: -
J: TRBJ1-2
size: -
V: TRBV6-4
CDR3: CASSRSRGNGYTF
DNA: TGTGCCAGCAGTCGATCCCGGGGTAATGGCTACACCTTC

D: -
J: TRBJ2-7
size: -
V: TRBV25-1
CDR3: CASSDRGAGYEQYF
DNA: TGTGCCAGCAGTGACCGGGGGGCAGGATACGAGCAGTACTTC

D: -
J: TRBJ1-5
size: -
V: TRBV6-1
CDR3: CASSGEHHSNQPQHF
DNA: TGTGCCAGCAGTGGAGAGCATCATAGCAATCAGCCCCAGCATTTT

D: -
J: TRBJ1-5
size: -
V: TRBV2
CDR3: CASTADWGRDQPQHF
DNA: TGTGCCAGCACCGCGGACTGGGGTCGAGATCAGCCCCAGCATTTT

D: -
J: TRBJ1-5
size: few
V: TRBV6-4
CDR3: CAIGQPGQPQHF
DNA: TGTGCCATTGGACAGCCCGGTCAGCCCCAGCATTTT

D: TRBD2
J: TRBJ2-5
size: -
V: TRBV7-2
CDR3: CASSFSGGARSYKETQYF
DNA: TGTGCCAGCAGCTTTAGCGGGGGCGCGCGTTCTTATAAAGAGACCCAGTACTTC

D: TRBD1
J: TRBJ1-4
size: -
V: TRBV7-6
CDR3: CASSPAGTDGEKLFF
DNA: TGTGCCAGCAGCCCCGCCGGGACAGACGGTGAAAAACTGTTTTTT

D: -
J: TRBJ1-1
size: -
V: TRBV5-4
CDR3: CASSLVGSEAFF
DNA: TGTGCCAGCAGCTTGGTCGGGAGTGAAGCTTTCTTT

D: TRBD1
J: TRBJ1-2
size: -
V: TRBV15
CDR3: CATSSQRTGHGYTF
DNA: TGTGCCACCAGCAGCCAAAGGACAGGGCACGGCTACACCTTC

D: -
J: TRBJ1-2
size: once
V: TRBV19
CDR3: CASSMEGSGYTF
DNA: TGTGCCAGTAGTATGGAGGGATCTGGCTACACCTTC

D: -
J: TRBJ2-1
size: -
V: TRBV9
CDR3: CASSPSGGARNEQFF
DNA: TGTGCCAGCAGCCCATCAGGTGGGGCTCGCAATGAGCAGTTCTTC

D: -
J: TRBJ2-1
size: -
V: TRBV19
CDR3: CASSSVQTDYNEQFF
DNA: TGTGCCAGTAGCTCAGTCCAGACAGACTACAATGAGCAGTTCTTC

D: -
J: TRBJ1-2
size: -
V: TRBV5-4
CDR3: CASSLEESDGYTF
DNA: TGTGCCAGCAGCCTTGAGGAGTCGGATGGCTACACCTTC

D: TRBD2
J: TRBJ2-7
size: few
V: TRBV27
CDR3: CASSSTSGVPLSSYEQYF
DNA: TGTGCCAGCAGTTCGACTAGCGGGGTTCCTTTATCCTCCTACGAGCAGTACTTC

D: TRBD2
J: TRBJ2-5
size: -
V: TRBV7-9
CDR3: CASNVAGGQETQYF
DNA: TGTGCCAGCAACGTAGCGGGGGGGCAAGAGACCCAGTACTTC

D: TRBD1
J: TRBJ2-7
size: -
V: TRBV7-6
CDR3: CASSLATGTGVSYEQYF
DNA: TGTGCCAGCAGCTTAGCGACAGGGACAGGGGTTTCCTACGAGCAGTACTTC

D: -
J: TRBJ2-7
size: few
V: TRBV29-1
CDR3: CSVVENPREQYF
DNA: TGCAGCGTTGTTGAGAACCCCCGGGAGCAGTACTTC

D: -
J: TRBJ1-1
size: -
V: TRBV19
CDR3: CASAIPGSNTEAFF
DNA: TGTGCCAGTGCAATTCCCGGGTCGAACACTGAAGCTTTCTTT

D: -
J: TRBJ2-5
size: -
V: TRBV7-9
CDR3: CASSYRGSGYYQETQYF
DNA: TGTGCCAGCAGCTACCGGGGGTCCGGGTACTACCAAGAGACCCAGTACTTC

D: TRBD1
J: TRBJ1-6
size: -
V: TRBV19
CDR3: CASSRQGVNSPLHF
DNA: TGTGCCAGTAGTAGACAGGGAGTCAACTCACCCCTCCACTTT

D: -
J: TRBJ1-6
size: -
V: TRBV5-1
CDR3: CASSSLGGYRPNSPLHF
DNA: TGCGCCAGCAGCTCGCTTGGGGGGTATCGGCCAAATTCACCCCTCCACTTT

D: TRBD1
J: TRBJ1-6
size: few
V: TRBV9
CDR3: CASSVATTGGSPLHF
DNA: TGTGCCAGCAGCGTAGCTACGACAGGGGGTTCACCCCTCCACTTT

D: -
J: TRBJ1-2
size: -
V: TRBV7-9
CDR3: CASSLVSGHGYTF
DNA: TGTGCCAGCAGCTTAGTGTCAGGTCATGGCTACACCTTC

D: -
J: TRBJ1-5
size: once
V: TRBV30
CDR3: CAWNRQVNQPQHF
DNA: TGTGCCTGGAACCGACAGGTCAATCAGCCCCAGCATTTT

D: -
J: TRBJ1-1
size: -
V: TRBV10-3
CDR3: CAIGLGFNGEAFF
DNA: TGTGCCATCGGATTGGGATTTAACGGGGAGGCTTTCTTT

D: -
J: TRBJ2-7
size: -
V: TRBV29-1
CDR3: CSVKGSSYEQYF
DNA: TGCAGCGTTAAAGGGAGCTCCTACGAGCAGTACTTC

D: TRBD1
J: TRBJ1-4
size: -
V: TRBV6-1
CDR3: CASSEGFQATGLFF
DNA: TGTGCCAGCAGTGAAGGGTTCCAGGCGACAGGGCTGTTTTTT

D: -
J: TRBJ2-2
size: few
V: TRBV6-1
CDR3: CASSDRVYTGELFF
DNA: TGTGCCAGCAGTGACAGGGTGTATACCGGGGAGCTGTTTTTT

D: TRBD2
J: TRBJ2-1
size: once
V: TRBV27
CDR3: CASSLASGGNEQFF
DNA: TGTGCCAGCAGTCTAGCTAGCGGGGGGAATGAGCAGTTCTTC